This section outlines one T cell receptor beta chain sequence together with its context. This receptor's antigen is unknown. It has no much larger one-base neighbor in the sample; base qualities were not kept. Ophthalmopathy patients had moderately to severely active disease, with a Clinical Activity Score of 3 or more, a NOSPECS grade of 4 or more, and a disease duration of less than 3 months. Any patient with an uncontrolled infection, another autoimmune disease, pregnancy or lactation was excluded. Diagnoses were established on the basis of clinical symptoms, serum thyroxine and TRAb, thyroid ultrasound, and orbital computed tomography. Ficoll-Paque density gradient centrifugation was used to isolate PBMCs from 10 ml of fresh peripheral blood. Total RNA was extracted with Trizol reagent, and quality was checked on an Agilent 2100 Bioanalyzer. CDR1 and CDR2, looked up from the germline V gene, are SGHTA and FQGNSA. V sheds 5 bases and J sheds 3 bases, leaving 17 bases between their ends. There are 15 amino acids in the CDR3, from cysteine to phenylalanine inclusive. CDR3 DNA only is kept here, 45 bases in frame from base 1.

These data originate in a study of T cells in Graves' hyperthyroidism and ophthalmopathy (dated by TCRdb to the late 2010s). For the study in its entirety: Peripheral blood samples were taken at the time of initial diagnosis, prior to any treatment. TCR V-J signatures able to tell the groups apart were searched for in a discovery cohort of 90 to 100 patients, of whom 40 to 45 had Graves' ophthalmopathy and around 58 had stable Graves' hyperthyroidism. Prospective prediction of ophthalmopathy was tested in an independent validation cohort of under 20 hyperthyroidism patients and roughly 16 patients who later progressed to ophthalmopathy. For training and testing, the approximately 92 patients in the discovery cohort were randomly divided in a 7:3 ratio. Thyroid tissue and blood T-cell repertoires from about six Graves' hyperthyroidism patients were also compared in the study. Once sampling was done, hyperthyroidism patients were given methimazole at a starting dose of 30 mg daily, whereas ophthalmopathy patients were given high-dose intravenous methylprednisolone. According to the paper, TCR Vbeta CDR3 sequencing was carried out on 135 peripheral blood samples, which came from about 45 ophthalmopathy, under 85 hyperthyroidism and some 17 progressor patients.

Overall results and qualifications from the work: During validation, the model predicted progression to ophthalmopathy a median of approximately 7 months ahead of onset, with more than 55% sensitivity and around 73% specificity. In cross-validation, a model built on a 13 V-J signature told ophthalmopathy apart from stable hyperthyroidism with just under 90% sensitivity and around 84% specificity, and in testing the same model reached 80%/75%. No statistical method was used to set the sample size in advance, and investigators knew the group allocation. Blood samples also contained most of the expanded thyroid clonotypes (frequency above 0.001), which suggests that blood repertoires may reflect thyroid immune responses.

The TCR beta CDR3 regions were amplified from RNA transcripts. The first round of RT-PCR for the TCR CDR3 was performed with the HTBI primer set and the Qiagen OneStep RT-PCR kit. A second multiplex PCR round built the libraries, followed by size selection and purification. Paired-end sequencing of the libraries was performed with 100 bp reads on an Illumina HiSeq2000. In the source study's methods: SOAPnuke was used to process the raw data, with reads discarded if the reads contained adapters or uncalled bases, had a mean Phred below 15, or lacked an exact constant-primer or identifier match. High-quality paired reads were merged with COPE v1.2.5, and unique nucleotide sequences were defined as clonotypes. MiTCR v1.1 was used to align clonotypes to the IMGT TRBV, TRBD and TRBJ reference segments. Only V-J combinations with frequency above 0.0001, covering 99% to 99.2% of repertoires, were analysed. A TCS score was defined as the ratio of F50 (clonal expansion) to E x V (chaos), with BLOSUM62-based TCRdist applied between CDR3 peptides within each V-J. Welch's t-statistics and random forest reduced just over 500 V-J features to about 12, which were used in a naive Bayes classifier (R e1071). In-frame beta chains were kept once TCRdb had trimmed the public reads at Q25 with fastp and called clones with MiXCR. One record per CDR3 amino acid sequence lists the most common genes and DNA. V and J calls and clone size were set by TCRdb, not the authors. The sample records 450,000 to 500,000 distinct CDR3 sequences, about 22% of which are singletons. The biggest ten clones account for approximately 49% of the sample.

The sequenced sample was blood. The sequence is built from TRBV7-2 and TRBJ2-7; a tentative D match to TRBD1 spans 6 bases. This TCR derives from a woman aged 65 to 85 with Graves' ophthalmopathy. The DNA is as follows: TGTGCCAGCAGCAAGCTAGGGGGAGCCGGCTACGAGCAGTACTTC. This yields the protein CASSKLGGAGYEQYF.